The entry that follows covers one T cell receptor beta chain sequence. TCRdb keeps only in-frame clones here, not all; method: immunoSEQ multiplex PCR. In the table there are under 250,000 clones, 82% of which are singletons. This CDR3 is built from 15 residues. Germline CDR1 reads MNHEY; CDR2 reads SVGEGT. The trim removed 5 bases at V and 2 bases at J, leaving 8 bases unmatched. These data originate in a study of blood T cell repertoires in COVID-19. Looking at the study overall: Collection of acute and convalescent COVID-19 samples took place in the United States, Italy and Spain. Sources were T cells, B-cell-depleted T cells, or PBMCs; the material itself was cDNA or gDNA.

This TCR was sampled from a woman aged 65 to 85 with acute or convalescent COVID-19. The chain has TRBV6-2 or TRBV6-3 and TRBJ1-2; 7 bases map to TRBD1. The sample consisted of peripheral blood. CDR3: CASSKPGQSNYGYTF. The CDR3 DNA follows: TGTGCCAGCAGTAAACCGGGACAGAGCAACTATGGCTACACCTTC.